This TCR beta chain was identified during a study of T cells in localized non-small cell lung cancer. The length of the CDR3 is 15 residues. Germline CDR1 and CDR2: MNHEY and SVGAGI. Trimming removed 0 bases from V and 6 bases from J, with 12 bases in between. This clone appeared a single time. Sequenced by immunoSEQ multiplex PCR; TCRdb stores in-frame clones only, minus some. Of 30,000 to 45,000 clones listed, roughly 88% are singletons. This TCR derives from a woman aged 35 to 75 with stage I lung adenocarcinoma. V and J are TRBV6-5 and TRBJ2-1; D may be TRBD2 (5 bases). The input for sequencing was peripheral blood, taken before any cancer treatment. Here the CDR3 DNA reads TGTGCCAGCAGTTACTCGAGTGACTACCTCAATGAGCAGTTCTTC. It specifies CASSYSSDYLNEQFF.